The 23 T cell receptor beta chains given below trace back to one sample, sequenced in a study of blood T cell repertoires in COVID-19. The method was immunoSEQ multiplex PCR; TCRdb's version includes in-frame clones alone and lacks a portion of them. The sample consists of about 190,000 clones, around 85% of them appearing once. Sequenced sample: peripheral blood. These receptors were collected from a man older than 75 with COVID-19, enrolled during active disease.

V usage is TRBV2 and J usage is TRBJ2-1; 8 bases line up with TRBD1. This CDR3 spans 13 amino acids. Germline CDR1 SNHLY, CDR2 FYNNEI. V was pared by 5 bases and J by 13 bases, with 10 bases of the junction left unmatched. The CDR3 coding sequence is TGTGCCAGCAGTCGTATGGACAGGGAACTTCAGTTCTTC. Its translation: CASSRMDRELQFF.

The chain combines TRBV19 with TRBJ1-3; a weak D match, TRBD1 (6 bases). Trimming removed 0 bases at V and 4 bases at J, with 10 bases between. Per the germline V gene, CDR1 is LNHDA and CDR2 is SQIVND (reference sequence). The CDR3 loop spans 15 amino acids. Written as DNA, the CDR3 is TGTGCCAGTAGTATAGAGGGGGCGCGAGGAAACACCATATATTTT. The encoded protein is CASSIEGARGNTIYF.

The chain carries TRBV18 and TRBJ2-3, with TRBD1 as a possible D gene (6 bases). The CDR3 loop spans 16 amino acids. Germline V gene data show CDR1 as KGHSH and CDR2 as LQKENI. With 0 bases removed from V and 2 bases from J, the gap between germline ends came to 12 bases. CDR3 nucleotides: TGTGCCAGCTCACCACCAACAGGGCAACCCACAGATACGCAGTATTTT. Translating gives CASSPPTGQPTDTQYF.

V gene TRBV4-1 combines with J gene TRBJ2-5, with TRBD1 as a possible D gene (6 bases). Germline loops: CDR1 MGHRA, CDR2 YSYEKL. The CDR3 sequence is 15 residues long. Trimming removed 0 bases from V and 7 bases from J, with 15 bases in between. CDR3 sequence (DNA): TGCGCCAGCAGCCAAGAACAGGGTACCGGCAGGACCCAGTACTTC. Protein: CASSQEQGTGRTQYF.

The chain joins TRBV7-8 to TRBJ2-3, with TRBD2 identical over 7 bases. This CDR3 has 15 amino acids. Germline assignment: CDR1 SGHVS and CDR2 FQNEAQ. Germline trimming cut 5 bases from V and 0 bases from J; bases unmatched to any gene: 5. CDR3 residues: CASSAQAGSTDTQYF. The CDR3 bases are TGTGCCAGCAGCGCCCAAGCGGGGAGCACAGATACGCAGTATTTT.

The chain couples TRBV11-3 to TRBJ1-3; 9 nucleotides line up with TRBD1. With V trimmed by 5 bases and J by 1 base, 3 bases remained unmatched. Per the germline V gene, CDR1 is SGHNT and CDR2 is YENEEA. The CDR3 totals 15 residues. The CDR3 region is CASSRDRVSGNTIYF. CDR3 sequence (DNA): TGTGCCAGCAGCCGGGACAGGGTATCTGGAAACACCATATATTTT.

The CDR3 is CATAAGFFSQPQHF. CDR3 nucleotides: TGTGCCACAGCAGCAGGGTTTTTTAGCCAGCCCCAGCATTTT. The chain links TRBV19 to TRBJ1-5; D perhaps matches TRBD1 (5 bases). V was trimmed by 10 bases and J by 7 bases, leaving 20 bases between them. Germline loops: CDR1 LNHDA, CDR2 SQIVND (reference sequence). There are 14 residues in the CDR3.

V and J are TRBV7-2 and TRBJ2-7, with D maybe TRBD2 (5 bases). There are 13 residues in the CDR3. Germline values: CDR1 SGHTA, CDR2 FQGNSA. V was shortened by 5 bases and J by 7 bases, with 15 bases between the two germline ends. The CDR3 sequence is CASSEQRVREQYF. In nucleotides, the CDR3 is TGTGCCAGCAGCGAGCAGAGGGTTCGGGAGCAGTACTTC.

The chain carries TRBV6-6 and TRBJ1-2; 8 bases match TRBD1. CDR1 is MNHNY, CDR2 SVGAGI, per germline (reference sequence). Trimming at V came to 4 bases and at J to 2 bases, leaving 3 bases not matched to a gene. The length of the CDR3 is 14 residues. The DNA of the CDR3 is TGTGCCAGCAGTTTGGACAGGGTAAACTATGGCTACACCTTC. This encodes CASSLDRVNYGYTF.

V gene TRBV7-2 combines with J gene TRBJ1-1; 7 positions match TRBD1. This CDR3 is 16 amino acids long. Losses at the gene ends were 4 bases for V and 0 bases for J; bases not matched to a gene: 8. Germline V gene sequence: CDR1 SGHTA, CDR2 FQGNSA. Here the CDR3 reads CASSSEGQRMNTEAFF. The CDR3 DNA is TGTGCCAGCAGCTCAGAGGGACAGCGCATGAACACTGAAGCTTTCTTT.

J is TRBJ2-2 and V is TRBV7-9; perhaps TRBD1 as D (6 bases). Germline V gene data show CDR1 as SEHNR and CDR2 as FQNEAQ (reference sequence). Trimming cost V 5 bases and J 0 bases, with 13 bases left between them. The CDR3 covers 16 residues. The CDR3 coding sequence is TGTGCCAGCAGCCGGACAGCCGCGGCGAACACCGGGGAGCTGTTTTTT. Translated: CASSRTAAANTGELFF.

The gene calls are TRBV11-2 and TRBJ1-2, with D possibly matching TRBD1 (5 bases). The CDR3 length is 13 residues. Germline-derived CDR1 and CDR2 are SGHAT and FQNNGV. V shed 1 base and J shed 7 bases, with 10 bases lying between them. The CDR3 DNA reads TGTGCCAGCAGCTTAGTAGCAGGGTCTGGCTACACCTTC. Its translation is CASSLVAGSGYTF. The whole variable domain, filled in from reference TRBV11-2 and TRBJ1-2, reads EAGVAQSPRYKIIEKRQSVAFWCNPISGHATLYWYQQILGQGPKLLIQFQNNGVVDDSQLPKDRFSAERLKGVDSTLKIQPAKLEDSAVYLCASSLVAGSGYTFGSGTRLTVV.

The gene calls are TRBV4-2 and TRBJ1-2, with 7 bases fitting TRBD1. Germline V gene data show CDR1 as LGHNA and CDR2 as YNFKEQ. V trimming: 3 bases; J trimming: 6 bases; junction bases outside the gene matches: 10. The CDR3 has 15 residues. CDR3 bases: TGTGCCAGCAGCCACGCAAGGGGGCCAGACGATGGCTACACCTTC. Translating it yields CASSHARGPDDGYTF.

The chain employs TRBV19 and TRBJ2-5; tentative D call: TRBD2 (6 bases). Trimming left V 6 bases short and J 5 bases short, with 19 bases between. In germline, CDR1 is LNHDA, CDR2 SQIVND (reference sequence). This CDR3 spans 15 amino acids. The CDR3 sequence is CASSMSGEQTETQYF. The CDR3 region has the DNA TGTGCCAGTAGCATGTCGGGGGAACAGACGGAGACCCAGTACTTC.

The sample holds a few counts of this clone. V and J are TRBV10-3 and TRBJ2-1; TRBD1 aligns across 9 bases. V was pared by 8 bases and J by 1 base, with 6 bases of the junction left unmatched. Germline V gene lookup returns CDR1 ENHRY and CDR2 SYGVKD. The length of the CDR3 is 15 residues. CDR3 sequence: CAIATGTGSYNEQFF. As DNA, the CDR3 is TGTGCCATCGCTACCGGGACAGGGTCCTACAATGAGCAGTTCTTC.

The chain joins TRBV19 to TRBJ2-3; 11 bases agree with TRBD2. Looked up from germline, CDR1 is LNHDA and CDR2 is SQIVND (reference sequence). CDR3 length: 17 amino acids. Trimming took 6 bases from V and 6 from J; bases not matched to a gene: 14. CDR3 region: CASSLGGSGGAGDTQYF. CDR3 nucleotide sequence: TGTGCCAGTAGCCTTGGGGGTAGCGGGGGGGCCGGCGATACGCAGTATTTT.

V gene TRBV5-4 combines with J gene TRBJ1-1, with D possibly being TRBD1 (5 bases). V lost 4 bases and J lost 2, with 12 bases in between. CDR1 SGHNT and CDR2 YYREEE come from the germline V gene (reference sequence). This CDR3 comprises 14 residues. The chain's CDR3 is CASSVGGVNTEAFF. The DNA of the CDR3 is TGTGCCAGCAGCGTCGGGGGGGTAAACACTGAAGCTTTCTTT.

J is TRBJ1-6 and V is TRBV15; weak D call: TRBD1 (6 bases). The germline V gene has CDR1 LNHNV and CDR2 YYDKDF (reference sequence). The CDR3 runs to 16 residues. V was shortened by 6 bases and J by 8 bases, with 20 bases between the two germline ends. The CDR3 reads CATSTQTEGGYSPLHF. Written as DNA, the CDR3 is TGTGCCACCAGTACTCAAACCGAAGGGGGTTATTCACCCCTCCACTTT.

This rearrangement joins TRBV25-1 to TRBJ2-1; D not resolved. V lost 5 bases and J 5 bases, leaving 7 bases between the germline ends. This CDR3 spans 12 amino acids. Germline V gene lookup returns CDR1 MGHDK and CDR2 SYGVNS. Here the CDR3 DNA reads TGTGCCAGCAGTCCCCCCGACAATGAGCAGTTCTTC. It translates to CASSPPDNEQFF. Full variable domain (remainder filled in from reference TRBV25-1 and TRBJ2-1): EADIYQTPRYLVIGTGKKITLECSQTMGHDKMYWYQQDPGMELHLIHYSYGVNSTEKGDLSSESTVSRIRTEHFPLTLESARPSHTSQYLCASSPPDNEQFFGPGTRLTVL.

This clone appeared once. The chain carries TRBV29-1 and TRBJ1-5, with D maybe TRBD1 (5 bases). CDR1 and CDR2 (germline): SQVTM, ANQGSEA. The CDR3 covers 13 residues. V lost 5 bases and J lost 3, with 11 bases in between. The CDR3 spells CSVRDSYNQPQHF. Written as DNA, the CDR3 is TGCAGCGTTCGTGACAGCTACAATCAGCCCCAGCATTTT.

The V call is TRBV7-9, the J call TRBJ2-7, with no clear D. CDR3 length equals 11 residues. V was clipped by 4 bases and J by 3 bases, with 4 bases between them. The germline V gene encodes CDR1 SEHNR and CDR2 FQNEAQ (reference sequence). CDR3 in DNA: TGTGCCAGCAGCTCAAACTACGAGCAGTACTTC. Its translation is CASSSNYEQYF.

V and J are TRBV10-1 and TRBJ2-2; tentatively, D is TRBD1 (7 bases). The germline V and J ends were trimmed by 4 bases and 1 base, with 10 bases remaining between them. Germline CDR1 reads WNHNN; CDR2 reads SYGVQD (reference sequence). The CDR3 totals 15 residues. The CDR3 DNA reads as TGCGCCAGCAGTGGCGGGACAGAGAACACCGGGGAGCTGTTTTTT. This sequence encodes CASSGGTENTGELFF.

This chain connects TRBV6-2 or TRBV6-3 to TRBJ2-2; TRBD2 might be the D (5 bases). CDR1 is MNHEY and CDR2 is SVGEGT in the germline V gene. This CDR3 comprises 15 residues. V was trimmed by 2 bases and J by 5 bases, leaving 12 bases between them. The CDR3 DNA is TGTGCCAGCAGTTACACAGCCTCGGGGACCGGGGAGCTGTTTTTT. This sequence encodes CASSYTASGTGELFF.